These 25 T cell receptor beta chains were all obtained from the same sample, sequenced in a study of shared clonotypes between healthy human individuals. TCRdb keeps only in-frame clones here, not all; method: immunoSEQ multiplex PCR. The sample yields about 480,000 clones, 79% seen once. The source material was PBMCs. Source of these receptors: a middle-aged woman in good health. Some clones in this sample may be carry-over from other donors' samples.

The chain's CDR3 is CATRGYRAYEQYF. The CDR3 coding sequence is TGTGCCACGAGGGGATACCGGGCGTACGAGCAGTACTTC. V usage is TRBV27 and J usage is TRBJ2-7; either TRBD1 or TRBD2 may fit D (5 bases each). This CDR3 has 13 amino acids. V dropped 10 bases and J dropped 4 bases, with 17 bases sitting between them. Germline values: CDR1 MNHEY, CDR2 SMNVEV (reference sequence).

V usage is TRBV7-2 and J usage is TRBJ2-1; unclear D gene. The CDR3 length is 19 residues. CDR1 SGHTA and CDR2 FQGNSA come from the germline V gene. With 1 base removed from V and 5 bases from J, the gap between germline ends came to 24 bases. In nucleotides, the CDR3 is TGTGCCAGCAGCTTAGTGCCGCCCGGGCCACAAACAAGCGACAATGAGCAGTTCTTC. It encodes CASSLVPPGPQTSDNEQFF.

The chain couples TRBV29-1 to TRBJ2-4; no firm D call. CDR3 length: 10 residues. Between the trimmed V and J ends, which lost 6 bases and 6 bases, there was a span of 6 bases. Looked up from germline, CDR1 is SQVTM and CDR2 is ANQGSEA. The CDR3 sequence: CSVFINIQYF. CDR3 sequence (DNA): TGCAGCGTGTTCATAAACATTCAGTACTTC.

In the case of this clone: The sample holds other DNA sequences that translate to the same CDR3. The CDR3 DNA sequence: TGTGCCAGCAGCCCCCTAGCGGGCTCCTACAATGAGCAGTTCTTC. Protein: CASSPLAGSYNEQFF. The chain carries TRBV7-3 and TRBJ2-1, with 8 bases aligning to TRBD2. V was pared by 5 bases and J by 0 bases, with 3 bases of the junction left unmatched. Germline V lookup: CDR1 SGHTA, CDR2 FQGTGA. This CDR3 has 15 amino acids.

The rearrangement links TRBV7-2 to TRBJ1-1; D possibly corresponds to TRBD1 (5 bases). V lost 3 bases to trimming and J lost 5 bases, with 13 bases between them. The CDR3 is 14 residues long. Germline V lookup: CDR1 SGHTA, CDR2 FQGNSA. DNA for the CDR3: TGTGCCAGCAGCTTGAACCAGGGACGGACTGAAGCTTTCTTT. It yields the protein CASSLNQGRTEAFF. The entire variable domain, with the rest obtained from reference TRBV7-2 and TRBJ1-1, is as follows: GAGVSQSPSNKVTEKGKDVELRCDPISGHTALYWYRQSLGQGLEFLIYFQGNSAPDKSGLPSDRFSAERTGGSVSTLTIQRTQQEDSAVYLCASSLNQGRTEAFFGQGTRLTVV.

This clone was observed a single time. The CDR3 here is CASSNSGGAYEQFF. CDR3 bases: TGTGCCAGTAGTAATTCCGGGGGCGCCTATGAGCAGTTCTTC. The genes are TRBV19 and TRBJ2-1, with D perhaps matching TRBD1 or TRBD2 (6 bases each). V lost 4 bases and J lost 8, with 15 bases in between. CDR3 size: 14 residues. Germline V lookup: CDR1 LNHDA, CDR2 SQIVND (reference sequence).

This clone has just one count. As DNA, the CDR3 is TGTGCCAGCAGTCCTCAGGGGCGCAGGTACGAGCAGTACTTC. It yields the protein CASSPQGRRYEQYF. The genes are TRBV7-8 and TRBJ2-7; D possibly corresponds to TRBD1 (6 bases). The CDR3 spans 14 residues. Trimming pared 6 bases from V and 4 bases from J, leaving 16 bases between. Germline lookup yields CDR1 SGHVS and CDR2 FQNEAQ.

The chain couples TRBV9 to TRBJ2-7; D remains ambiguous. The CDR3 consists of 15 residues. Per the germline V gene, CDR1 is SGDLS and CDR2 is YYNGEE. The ends were cut back, 3 bases at V and 3 bases at J, with 16 bases in the middle. Here the CDR3 reads CASSAYWGTHYEQYF. The CDR3 DNA sequence: TGTGCCAGCAGCGCCTACTGGGGAACCCACTACGAGCAGTACTTC.

The V call is TRBV2, the J call TRBJ1-4, with D possibly being TRBD1 (5 bases). The CDR3 covers 16 residues. Germline V gene data show CDR1 as SNHLY and CDR2 as FYNNEI. V lost 0 bases and J 8 bases, leaving 16 bases between the germline ends. CDR3 sequence reads: CASSEALGGGEEKLFF. The CDR3, as DNA: TGTGCCAGCAGTGAAGCGCTGGGGGGAGGAGAGGAAAAACTGTTTTTT.

The table lists this clone with a count of one. The rearrangement uses TRBV5-6 and TRBJ2-2; 9 bases map to TRBD1. After removal of 6 bases from V and 7 bases from J, the junction contained 10 bases not matched to a gene. This CDR3 comprises 15 residues. Germline loops: CDR1 SGHDT, CDR2 YYEEEE. The CDR3 loop is CASKEGQGDHGELFF. The CDR3 DNA follows: TGTGCCAGCAAGGAGGGACAGGGTGACCACGGGGAGCTGTTTTTT.

The gene calls are TRBV7-2 and TRBJ2-1; D perhaps matches TRBD2 (5 bases). The CDR3 is 14 amino acids. Germline-derived CDR1 and CDR2 are SGHTA and FQGNSA. V was pared by 1 base and J by 10 bases, with 14 bases between. The CDR3 nucleotides read TGTGCCAGCAGCTTAGTAGAGGGAGTAAAAGAGCAGTTCTTC. Amino acid sequence: CASSLVEGVKEQFF.

This clone was seen a single time. The V call is TRBV28, the J call TRBJ2-5; tentatively, D is TRBD2 (6 bases). Germline V gives CDR1 MDHEN, CDR2 SYDVKM. Trimming removed 6 bases at V and 2 bases at J, with 13 bases between. There are 14 residues in the CDR3. CDR3 DNA: TGTGCCAGCAGCCGAGGGGCGGGGCAAGAGACCCAGTACTTC. It is translated as CASSRGAGQETQYF.

This clone was observed a few times. The chain has TRBV7-9 and TRBJ1-2; D perhaps matches TRBD1 (5 bases). V was trimmed by 5 bases and J by 7 bases, leaving 17 bases between them. CDR3 length: 14 residues. Germline CDR1 and CDR2: SEHNR and FQNEAQ (reference sequence). CDR3 amino acids: CASSRGAAFGGYTF. In nucleotides, the CDR3 is TGTGCCAGCAGCCGAGGGGCAGCCTTTGGTGGCTACACCTTC. The full variable domain, its missing parts supplied by reference TRBV7-9 and TRBJ1-2, is DTGVSQNPRHKITKRGQNVTFRCDPISEHNRLYWYRQTLGQGPEFLTYFQNEAQLEKSRLLSDRFSAERPKGSFSTLEIQRTEQGDSAMYLCASSRGAAFGGYTFGSGTRLTVV.

This chain uses TRBV11-2 with TRBJ2-7; the D gene is possibly TRBD1 (6 bases). The V gene lost 0 bases and the J gene lost 2 bases, with 14 bases spanning the gap. Germline V lookup: CDR1 SGHAT, CDR2 FQNNGV. The CDR3 extends over 16 amino acids. CDR3 residues: CASSLEGQPNPYEQYF. The DNA of the CDR3 is TGTGCCAGCAGCTTAGAAGGACAGCCCAATCCCTACGAGCAGTACTTC.

The rearrangement uses TRBV19 and TRBJ2-7; 8 positions agree with TRBD2. The CDR3 length is 15 residues. Germline CDR1 LNHDA, CDR2 SQIVND (reference sequence). The J segment lost 7 bases and the V segment lost 7 bases, leaving 15 bases of the junction unmatched. The chain's CDR3 is CASKDRTGGPGEQYF. The CDR3 bases are TGTGCCAGTAAAGATAGGACGGGAGGGCCGGGGGAGCAGTACTTC.

This chain links TRBV7-9 with TRBJ1-5, with a weak D call TRBD1 (5 bases). This CDR3 spans 14 amino acids. Per germline, CDR1 SEHNR and CDR2 FQNEAQ (reference sequence). The V end lost 5 bases, the J end lost 2 bases, and 10 bases lay between the germline ends. CDR3 amino acids: CASSAGPGNQPQHF. The DNA for the CDR3 is TGTGCCAGCAGCGCGGGACCGGGCAATCAGCCCCAGCATTTT.

This clone appeared once. The chain couples TRBV2 to TRBJ1-1, with D possibly TRBD1 on 6 matching bases. Germline CDR1 and CDR2: SNHLY and FYNNEI. Trimming shortened V by 3 bases and J by 8 bases, and 13 bases separated the two germline ends. This CDR3 contains 13 residues. The CDR3 DNA reads TGTGCCAGCAGTGAGGGGGCCGGGGGGGAAGCTTTCTTT. This codes for CASSEGAGGEAFF.

This clone appeared a single time. This chain links TRBV25-1 with TRBJ1-4; no firm D call. Trimming took 10 bases from V and 4 from J, leaving 22 bases between them. This CDR3 spans 16 amino acids. Looked up from germline, CDR1 is MGHDK and CDR2 is SYGVNS. The CDR3 coding sequence is TGTGCCACCGCAACCCTCAAGGGCAGAGGTAATGAAAAACTGTTTTTT. Translation gives CATATLKGRGNEKLFF. Together with reference TRBV25-1 and TRBJ1-4, the CDR3 gives the full variable domain: EADIYQTPRYLVIGTGKKITLECSQTMGHDKMYWYQQDPGMELHLIHYSYGVNSTEKGDLSSESTVSRIRTEHFPLTLESARPSHTSQYLCATATLKGRGNEKLFFGSGTQLSVL.

This chain joins TRBV19 and TRBJ1-5, with 9 bases that match TRBD1. CDR3 length: 17 amino acids. Looked up from germline, CDR1 is LNHDA and CDR2 is SQIVND (reference sequence). Trimming took 7 bases from V and 3 from J; bases not matched to a gene: 13. CDR3 sequence: CASNTRRDRADNQPQHF. DNA for the CDR3: TGTGCCAGTAACACCCGCCGGGACAGGGCAGACAATCAGCCCCAGCATTTT.

J is TRBJ2-3 and V is TRBV7-3; tentative D call: TRBD2 (6 bases). Germline CDR1 SGHTA, CDR2 FQGTGA. The CDR3 spans 15 residues. V lost 2 bases and J 0 bases, leaving 9 bases between the germline ends. DNA for the CDR3: TGTGCCAGCAGCTTAGAACTAGCTAGCACAGATACGCAGTATTTT. Translation gives CASSLELASTDTQYF.

CDR3 sequence: CASSKRGSGTGNEQFF. The CDR3 nucleotides read TGTGCCAGCAGCAAGAGGGGTAGCGGGACAGGGAATGAGCAGTTCTTC. V is TRBV11-3 and J is TRBJ2-1, with D possibly matching TRBD1 (9 bases). Germline CDR1 is SGHNT and CDR2 is YENEEA. V was cut by 5 bases and J by 7 bases, with 21 bases left in between. The CDR3 spans 16 residues. The full variable domain, its missing parts supplied by reference TRBV11-3 and TRBJ2-1, is EAGVVQSPRYKIIEKKQPVAFWCNPISGHNTLYWYLQNLGQGPELLIRYENEEAVDDSQLPKDRFSAERLKGVDSTLKIQPAELGDSAVYLCASSKRGSGTGNEQFFGPGTRLTVL.

The V and J genes are TRBV28 and TRBJ2-7, with 9 nucleotides matching TRBD2. Per germline, CDR1 MDHEN and CDR2 SYDVKM. There are 14 residues in the CDR3. The junction had 4 bases not matched to a gene; V was cut back by 2 bases and J by 5 bases. The CDR3 protein is CASSLAGGLHEQYF. DNA of the CDR3: TGTGCCAGCAGTTTAGCGGGAGGGCTCCACGAGCAGTACTTC.

This clone was observed a handful of times. The chain joins TRBV30 to TRBJ1-1; D not certain. CDR3 size: 11 residues. Germline assignment: CDR1 GTSNPN and CDR2 SVGIG (reference sequence). V was shortened by 3 bases and J by 6 bases, with 8 bases between the two germline ends. Here the CDR3 reads CAWRIFAEAFF. CDR3 nucleotide sequence: TGTGCCTGGAGAATTTTCGCTGAAGCTTTCTTT. The full variable domain, completed using reference TRBV30 and TRBJ1-1, is SQTIHQWPATLVQPVGSPLSLECTVEGTSNPNLYWYRQAAGRGLQLLFYSVGIGQISSEVPQNLSASRPQDRQFILSSKKLLLSDSGFYLCAWRIFAEAFFGQGTRLTVV.

The V and J genes are TRBV7-6 and TRBJ2-5; 7 bases map to TRBD2. This CDR3 contains 14 residues. Per germline, CDR1 SGHVS and CDR2 FNYEAQ. After removal of 5 bases from V and 1 base from J, the junction contained 4 bases not matched to a gene. The CDR3 sequence is CASSRTSSQETQYF. CDR3 coding DNA: TGTGCCAGCAGCAGGACTAGTAGCCAAGAGACCCAGTACTTC.

The V call is TRBV5-1, the J call TRBJ2-2; TRBD1 agrees at 7 bases. The CDR3 spans 15 residues. CDR1 and CDR2 (germline): SGHRS, YFSETQ. Trimming cost V 4 bases and J 2 bases; bases outside gene matches: 5. CDR3 DNA: TGCGCCAGCAGCGGCCAGGGGGTAAACACCGGGGAGCTGTTTTTT. This translates into CASSGQGVNTGELFF.